The 13 T cell receptor beta chains in this list originate from one sample, sequenced in a study of shared clonotypes between healthy human individuals. Only in-frame clones appear in the TCRdb table, and some are missing; sequencing was by immunoSEQ multiplex PCR. The sample carries around 1 million clones, around 80% recorded once. Specimen: memory CD4+ T cells sorted from blood. Subset meaning: CD45RA-negative fraction. All receptors come from a man between 18 and 29 years old in good health.

This clone was found a few times. The genes are TRBV30 and TRBJ2-5; D may be TRBD2 (5 bases). The assigned J gene may be wrong: the sequence end matches TRBJ2-7 better. The CDR3 has 14 amino acids. CDR1 is GTSNPN, CDR2 SVGIG, per germline (reference sequence). The CDR3 DNA sequence: TGTGCCTGGAGTTCGTGGGCGGGTTATGACGAGCAGTACTTC. Its translation: CAWSSWAGYDEQYF.

The V call is TRBV10-3, the J call TRBJ2-7; no definite D call. The CDR3 totals 13 residues. With 3 bases removed from V and 3 bases from J, the gap between germline ends came to 9 bases. The germline CDR1 and CDR2 sequences are ENHRY and SYGVKD. CDR3 loop: CAISDGFIYEQYF. The CDR3 DNA is TGTGCCATCAGTGATGGGTTTATCTACGAGCAGTACTTC.

This clone was counted only a few times. The chain links TRBV28 to TRBJ2-7; D uncertain. The V and J ends lost 2 bases and 10 bases respectively, with 15 bases between them. Per the germline V gene, CDR1 is MDHEN and CDR2 is SYDVKM. This CDR3 is 13 amino acids long. The CDR3 sequence is CASSLKSPPHQYF. The CDR3 coding sequence is TGTGCCAGCAGTTTAAAGTCACCTCCCCATCAGTACTTC.

This clone was seen just once. Additional DNA sequences in this sample encode the identical CDR3. The genes are TRBV20-1 and TRBJ2-7; D unresolved. Trimming stripped 1 base from V and 4 bases from J, with 5 bases between. CDR1 and CDR2 (germline): DFQATT, SNEGSKA (reference sequence). This CDR3 is 11 amino acids long. CDR3 sequence (DNA): TGCAGTGCTAGAGTAACATACGAGCAGTACTTC. Protein product: CSARVTYEQYF.

The V gene is TRBV5-4, the J gene TRBJ2-3, with D uncertain. Germline V gives CDR1 SGHNT, CDR2 YYREEE (reference sequence). V lost 2 bases and J lost 4, with 11 bases in between. CDR3 size: 14 residues. CDR3 nucleotide sequence: TGTGCCAGCAGCTTAGATCACTACCCAGATACGCAGTATTTT. Protein sequence: CASSLDHYPDTQYF.

This clone has more than one count but fewer than ten. This sequence joins TRBV11-2 and TRBJ1-6; D ambiguous. This CDR3 is 15 amino acids long. Germline-derived CDR1 and CDR2 are SGHAT and FQNNGV. The V gene lost 1 base and the J gene lost 6 bases, with 10 bases spanning the gap. CDR3 sequence (DNA): TGTGCCAGCAGCTTAGCCGGGCATGGTAATTCACCCCTCCACTTT. Its protein is CASSLAGHGNSPLHF. The full variable domain, in which reference TRBV11-2 and TRBJ1-6 provide the parts outside the CDR3, is EAGVAQSPRYKIIEKRQSVAFWCNPISGHATLYWYQQILGQGPKLLIQFQNNGVVDDSQLPKDRFSAERLKGVDSTLKIQPAKLEDSAVYLCASSLAGHGNSPLHFGNGTRLTVT.

The chain has TRBV21-1 and TRBJ2-7; TRBD1 reflects the table's D call only, with no check against the DNA. TRBV21-1 is tagged as a pseudogene. CDR3 size: 12 residues. CDR3 sequence: CAGRQGFYEQYF. The CDR3 DNA sequence: TGTGCCGGTCGACAGGGTTTCTACGAGCAGTACTTC.

On this clone: The sample contains more than one DNA sequence encoding this CDR3. V and J are TRBV7-2 and TRBJ2-1, with TRBD2 matching 13 bases. The V segment lost 5 bases and the J segment 4 bases; nucleotides outside the gene matches: 2. The germline V gene has CDR1 SGHTA and CDR2 FQGNSA. This CDR3 has 15 residues. The CDR3 DNA follows: TGTGCCAGCAGCCCGACTAGCGGGGGGTACAATGAGCAGTTCTTC. Translation: CASSPTSGGYNEQFF.

The chain couples TRBV20-1 to TRBJ1-2; 7 bases line up with TRBD1. CDR3 size: 11 residues. The V gene end was trimmed by 7 bases and the J gene end by 8 bases; junction bases not matched to a gene: 7. CDR1 is DFQATT, CDR2 SNEGSKA, per germline (reference sequence). Here the CDR3 DNA reads TGCAGTGGACAGGGTATGGAAGGCTACACCTTC. Translating gives CSGQGMEGYTF.

The chain employs TRBV11-2 and TRBJ1-6, with 10 bases identical to TRBD1. Germline values: CDR1 SGHAT, CDR2 FQNNGV. The V segment lost 6 bases and the J segment 9 bases; nucleotides outside the gene matches: 8. This CDR3 has 15 amino acids. CDR3 residues: CASRLTGGAGSPLHF. CDR3 coding DNA: TGTGCCAGCAGACTGACAGGGGGCGCGGGTTCACCCCTCCACTTT.

The J gene is TRBJ2-3, the V gene TRBV4-3; D is uncertain. The CDR3 totals 16 residues. The germline gives CDR1 LGHNA, CDR2 YSLEER. With 1 base removed from V and 5 bases from J, the gap between germline ends came to 16 bases. The CDR3 coding sequence is TGCGCCAGCAGCCAAGGGCAGCGACACCAGATAGATACGCAGTATTTT. It encodes CASSQGQRHQIDTQYF.

The chain uses TRBV18 and TRBJ1-1; D perhaps matches TRBD1 (5 bases). The length of the CDR3 is 14 residues. Germline V gene data show CDR1 as KGHSH and CDR2 as LQKENI. Trimming cost V 2 bases and J 6 bases, with 13 bases left between them. The CDR3 nucleotides are TGTGCCAGCTCACCAGGTCCCGGGGGATCTGAAGCTTTCTTT. Translation gives CASSPGPGGSEAFF.

In this sample, this clone turned up a few times. This CDR3 reads CAWSGLRDTIYF. CDR3 in DNA: TGTGCCTGGAGTGGGTTGAGGGACACCATATATTTT. The chain couples TRBV30 to TRBJ1-3; D is unclear. The CDR3 contains 12 residues. Germline CDR1 and CDR2: GTSNPN and SVGIG (reference sequence). Trimming took 1 base from V and 8 from J, leaving 9 bases between them.